This T cell receptor (beta chain) came from a study of blood T cell repertoires in COVID-19. There are 16 residues in the CDR3. V shed 2 bases and J shed 3 bases, with 16 bases lying between them. Per germline, CDR1 SGHRS and CDR2 YFSETQ. Repertoires were generated with immunoSEQ multiplex PCR, while TCRdb's copy carries only in-frame clones and drops some. The sample consists of approximately 97,000 clones, 80% to 90% of them appearing once. This clone was counted a single time. The TCR was taken from a woman older than 75 with acute or convalescent COVID-19. The rearrangement joins TRBV5-1 to TRBJ2-3; tentative D call: TRBD1 (6 bases). Sequences were obtained from peripheral blood. The CDR3 DNA reads TGCGCCAGCAGCTTCGAAGGGCACAGGGTAACAGATACGCAGTATTTT. Protein sequence: CASSFEGHRVTDTQYF.